Shown below are 6 T cell receptor beta chains from a single sample sequenced in a study of blood T cell repertoires in COVID-19. TCRdb's table, derived via immunoSEQ multiplex PCR, lists solely in-frame clones and lacks some. The sample has over 110,000 clones, around three quarters seen once; the top ten hold around 13%. Source material: peripheral blood. These receptors all come from a man at least 80 years old with acute or convalescent COVID-19.

The chain employs TRBV19 and TRBJ2-5; TRBD2 is a possible D gene (5 bases). The V gene's germline CDR1 is LNHDA and CDR2 SQIVND (reference sequence). Deletions cut 3 bases from V and 2 bases from J, with 19 bases between. CDR3 size: 17 residues. This CDR3 reads CASSIRSSPGKQETQYF. The CDR3 DNA is TGTGCCAGTAGTATCCGTTCCTCCCCGGGGAAACAAGAGACCCAGTACTTC.

This clone appeared once. The rearrangement joins TRBV11-2 to TRBJ2-7; D gene uncertain. V was cut by 1 base and J by 0 bases, with 10 bases left in between. The germline V gene has CDR1 SGHAT and CDR2 FQNNGV. There are 15 residues in the CDR3. CDR3 amino acids: CASSLGPGSSYEQYF. In DNA form, the CDR3 reads TGTGCCAGCAGCTTAGGCCCAGGTAGCTCCTACGAGCAGTACTTC.

V is TRBV9 and J is TRBJ2-1; D possibly corresponds to TRBD2 (5 bases). Trimming shortened V by 4 bases and J by 8 bases, and 19 bases separated the two germline ends. The CDR3 has 15 amino acids. From germline, CDR1 is SGDLS and CDR2 YYNGEE. For the CDR3, the DNA is TGTGCCAGCAGCTACACTAGTGGTGGTTCGCATGAGCAGTTCTTC. Its translation is CASSYTSGGSHEQFF.

The rearrangement uses TRBV3-1 (or the pseudogene TRBV3-2) and TRBJ2-2; maybe TRBD1 (6 bases). Germline-derived CDR1 and CDR2 are LGHDT and YNNKEL (reference sequence). Trimming shortened V by 4 bases and J by 1 base, and 10 bases separated the two germline ends. CDR3 length: 15 residues. This chain's CDR3 is CASSRKTGNTGELFF. DNA for the CDR3: TGTGCCAGCAGCCGTAAGACAGGGAACACCGGGGAGCTGTTTTTT.

Notes on this clone: A junction end diverges from the germline sequence, so it may reflect a read error. V gene TRBV6-2 or TRBV6-3 combines with J gene TRBJ1-6; D call uncertain. CDR1 MNHEY and CDR2 SVGEGT come from the germline V gene. The CDR3 extends over 13 amino acids. The CDR3 spells CATSWRQNSPLHF. CDR3 coding DNA: TGTGCCACCAGTTGGCGGCAGAATTCACCCCTCCACTTT.

This clone was observed a handful of times. The chain employs TRBV7-3 and TRBJ1-6; D not resolved. Between the trimmed V and J ends, which lost 4 bases and 0 bases, there was a span of 7 bases. CDR1 and CDR2 from the germline V gene are SGHTA and FQGTGA. This CDR3 is 15 amino acids long. In DNA form, the CDR3 reads TGTGCCAGCAGCTCGGGAGCCTCCTATAATTCACCCCTCCACTTT. It encodes CASSSGASYNSPLHF.